The 5 T cell receptor beta chains below all came from one sample that was sequenced in a study of human T cells and chemical hapten exposure. In TCRdb, the RACE reads were re-called with MiXCR into one record per CDR3 protein. The sample lists 52,000 or so distinct CDR3 sequences, more than 7.5% occurring once. Noted time point: pre-sensitization, week 0. Treatment specified: therapeutic diphenylcyclopropenone sensitization with weekly scalp DPC. The sample in question was whole blood, obtained in connection with sensitization to the hapten diphenylcyclopropenone (DPC). These receptors were taken from a man aged 35 to 55 with alopecia areata. Some clones in this sample may be carry-over from other donors' samples.

This clonotype was detected many times. The chain joins TRBV7-9 to TRBJ2-1; weak D call: TRBD2 (5 bases). CDR1 SEHNR and CDR2 FQNEAQ come from the germline V gene (reference sequence). Trimming shortened V by 6 bases and J by 0 bases, and 15 bases separated the two germline ends. The CDR3 length is 16 residues. The CDR3 here is CASSVTAGSSYNEQFF. In DNA form, the CDR3 reads TGTGCCAGCAGTGTCACCGCGGGTAGCTCCTACAATGAGCAGTTCTTC.

The chain is built from TRBV29-1 and TRBJ2-1; D is perhaps TRBD1 (6 bases). CDR3 length equals 11 residues. V gave up 7 bases and J gave up 8 bases, with 12 bases separating them. CDR1 and CDR2 from the germline V gene are SQVTM and ANQGSEA. CDR3 loop: CSAGQSDEQFF. CDR3 DNA: TGCAGCGCCGGACAGTCCGATGAGCAGTTCTTC.

The chain combines TRBV28 with TRBJ2-7, with TRBD2 matching over 7 bases. Germline-derived CDR1 and CDR2 are MDHEN and SYDVKM. The CDR3 length is 15 residues. The J segment lost 0 bases and the V segment lost 7 bases, leaving 9 bases of the junction unmatched. CDR3 in amino acids: CASTLGLGSSYEQYF. CDR3 coding DNA: TGTGCCAGCACCCTAGGACTAGGAAGCTCCTACGAGCAGTACTTC.

A few counts support this clonotype. The V gene is TRBV6-6, the J gene TRBJ2-1; TRBD1 or TRBD2 may be the D gene (5 bases each). The germline V and J ends were trimmed by 2 bases and 7 bases, with 9 bases remaining between them. The CDR3 loop spans 13 amino acids. Germline V CDR1 and CDR2: MNHNY, SVGAGI (reference sequence). The CDR3 region is CASSYGTRNEQFF. CDR3 DNA sequence: TGTGCCAGCAGTTACGGGACGAGGAATGAGCAGTTCTTC.

This clonotype showed up many times. The gene calls are TRBV12-3 or TRBV12-4 and TRBJ2-5; maybe TRBD2 (5 bases). The CDR3 runs 12 residues. V was shortened by 6 bases and J by 2 bases, with 7 bases between the two germline ends. The CDR3 sequence: CASSRTQETQYF. CDR3 sequence (DNA): TGTGCCAGCAGCCGGACTCAAGAGACCCAGTACTTC.